The clone carrying this T cell receptor (beta chain) was detected a few times. In germline, CDR1 is SNHLY, CDR2 FYNNEI. J lost 3 bases, V lost 6 bases, and 4 bases had no gene match. The CDR3 spans 14 residues. The sample belongs to a study of molecular identifiers for immune sequencing clone quantification. Via MiXCR, TCRdb re-called the PCR reads, giving one row per CDR3 protein. The sample comprises approximately 550,000 distinct CDR3 sequences, roughly a fifth of which are singletons, and 0.7% to 0.95% rests with the top ten. Sample: naive CD8+ T cells from blood, with Jurkat cell RNA spiked in. Subset denoted: FACS-sorted CD8+CD4-CCR7+CD45RA+ naive T cells. The J gene is TRBJ1-2, the V gene TRBV2, with 10 bases fitting TRBD1. This sequence was found in a human donor in good health. Some libraries in this study had Jurkat cell RNA spiked in. CDR3 residues: CASSSGQGDYGYTF. CDR3 coding DNA: TGTGCCAGCAGCTCAGGACAGGGGGACTATGGCTACACCTTC.